Each of the 14 T cell receptor beta chains below was sequenced from the same sample in a study of immune cell composition in non-small cell lung cancer. Produced via immunoSEQ multiplex PCR; TCRdb's table is partial and in-frame only. The sample carries over 6,000 clones, about four fifths recorded once. Normal lung was sampled as far from the tumour as possible, at least 3 cm. Specimen: non-adjacent lung tissue. The receptors were sampled from a human donor with non-small cell lung cancer.

A note on this clone: Only one base separates this from a far larger clonotype, so it likely reflects a read error. V is TRBV5-4 and J is TRBJ2-1; the D gene could be TRBD1 or TRBD2 (7 bases each). CDR3 length equals 16 residues. V was trimmed by 3 bases and J by 5 bases, leaving 18 bases between them. Looked up from germline, CDR1 is SGHNT and CDR2 is YYREEE (reference sequence). CDR3 region: CASSSGGRGVDNEQFF. In nucleotides, the CDR3 is TGTGCCAGCAGCTCGGGGGGCAGGGGGGTCGACAATGAGCAGTTCTTC.

This rearrangement joins TRBV11-2 to TRBJ1-6, with D possibly matching TRBD1 (6 bases). Trimming pared 5 bases from V and 6 bases from J, leaving 17 bases between. Looked up from germline, CDR1 is SGHAT and CDR2 is FQNNGV. There are 16 residues in the CDR3. As DNA, the CDR3 is TGTGCCAGCAGCCAGACGGGGGCCCACAGTAATTCACCCCTCCACTTT. It translates to CASSQTGAHSNSPLHF.

V is TRBV6-5 and J is TRBJ1-2; D is uncertain. This CDR3 is 13 amino acids long. Trimming pared 5 bases from V and 2 bases from J, leaving 9 bases between. Germline lookup yields CDR1 MNHEY and CDR2 SVGAGI. The CDR3 region has the DNA TGTGCCAGCAGTCTATCACGGAACTATGGCTACACCTTC. Translating it yields CASSLSRNYGYTF.

The V call is TRBV5-1, the J call TRBJ2-6; D is ambiguous. The CDR3 extends over 17 amino acids. V lost 1 base to trimming and J lost 2 bases, with 13 bases between them. Germline CDR1 reads SGHRS; CDR2 reads YFSETQ. The CDR3 region is CASSLMSSNAGANVLTF. In nucleotides, the CDR3 is TGCGCCAGCAGCTTGATGAGTTCCAACGCTGGGGCCAACGTCCTGACTTTC. The variable domain in full, completed from reference TRBV5-1 and TRBJ2-6, reads KAGVTQTPRYLIKTRGQQVTLSCSPISGHRSVSWYQQTPGQGLQFLFEYFSETQRNKGNFPGRFSGRQFSNSRSEMNVSTLELGDSALYLCASSLMSSNAGANVLTFGAGSRLTVL.

This chain uses TRBV28 with TRBJ1-6; D remains unclear. This CDR3 has 13 residues. Germline V gives CDR1 MDHEN, CDR2 SYDVKM. Trimming shortened V by 3 bases and J by 6 bases, and 6 bases separated the two germline ends. The CDR3 loop is CASSFLPNSPLHF. In nucleotides, the CDR3 is TGTGCCAGCAGTTTTCTCCCTAATTCACCCCTCCACTTT.

This clone was detected only once. The chain carries TRBV21-1 and TRBJ1-1; the table names TRBD1, a call not compared with the DNA. TRBV21-1 is noted as a pseudogene. The CDR3 sequence is 13 residues long. The CDR3 spells CASSKALGREAFF. CDR3 DNA sequence: TGTGCCAGCAGCAAAGCGCTTGGCAGAGAAGCTTTCTTT.

This chain joins TRBV7-9 and TRBJ2-1; 15 positions match TRBD2. V shed 5 bases, J shed 4 bases, and the junction held 6 bases outside the gene matches. The CDR3 runs 17 residues. Germline loops: CDR1 SEHNR, CDR2 FQNEAQ (reference sequence). CDR3 protein: CASSASGTSGGYNEQFF. As DNA, the CDR3 is TGTGCCAGCAGCGCATCCGGGACTAGCGGGGGGTACAATGAGCAGTTCTTC.

This chain joins TRBV20-1 and TRBJ2-7; no clear D gene. The CDR3 contains 10 residues. V lost 0 bases to trimming and J lost 6 bases, with 3 bases between them. Germline values: CDR1 DFQATT, CDR2 SNEGSKA (reference sequence). The CDR3 nucleotides are TGCAGTGCTAGAGATTCCGAGCAGTACTTC. This sequence encodes CSARDSEQYF.

This rearrangement joins TRBV2 to TRBJ2-5; D may be TRBD2 (5 bases). The germline V gene encodes CDR1 SNHLY and CDR2 FYNNEI. The CDR3 is 17 amino acids. Trimming left V 2 bases short and J 5 bases short, with 21 bases between. CDR3 region: CASSERLWSTGKETQYF. CDR3 sequence (DNA): TGTGCCAGCAGTGAAAGGTTGTGGTCGACGGGGAAGGAGACCCAGTACTTC.

The J gene is TRBJ1-1, the V gene TRBV7-2; TRBD1 might be the D (6 bases). Germline assignment: CDR1 SGHTA and CDR2 FQGNSA. Trimming removed 5 bases from V and 6 bases from J, with 13 bases in between. The CDR3 is made up of 13 amino acids. The CDR3: CASSPTDSAEAFF. The DNA for the CDR3 is TGTGCCAGCAGCCCAACGGACAGTGCTGAAGCTTTCTTT.

This clone was recorded once. The J gene is TRBJ2-2, the V gene TRBV2, with unresolved D. The CDR3 length is 11 residues. The ends were cut back, 6 bases at V and 3 bases at J, with 2 bases in the middle. Germline V gene data show CDR1 as SNHLY and CDR2 as FYNNEI. The CDR3 DNA follows: TGTGCCAGCAGCTACACCGGGGAGCTGTTTTTT. It specifies CASSYTGELFF. The full variable domain, completed using reference TRBV2 and TRBJ2-2, is EPEVTQTPSHQVTQMGQEVILRCVPISNHLYFYWYRQILGQKVEFLVSFYNNEISEKSEIFDDQFSVERPDGSNFTLKIRSTKLEDSAMYFCASSYTGELFFGEGSRLTVL.

This clone appeared a few times. The chain couples TRBV6-1 to TRBJ2-7; TRBD1 matches 9 bases. In germline, CDR1 is MNHNS, CDR2 SASEGT. CDR3 size: 14 residues. Germline trimming cut 4 bases from V and 3 bases from J; bases unmatched to any gene: 4. DNA for the CDR3: TGTGCCAGCAGTGGAGCGGGACAGGGCTACGAGCAGTACTTC. The encoded protein is CASSGAGQGYEQYF.

V usage is TRBV2 and J usage is TRBJ1-4; D remains ambiguous. This CDR3 has 14 amino acids. Looked up from germline, CDR1 is SNHLY and CDR2 is FYNNEI. Between the trimmed V and J ends, which lost 4 bases and 7 bases, there was a span of 13 bases. CDR3: CASSVTERFEKLFF. The CDR3 DNA reads as TGTGCCAGCAGTGTAACAGAAAGATTTGAAAAACTGTTTTTT.

This clone is termed medium-sized. The CDR3 loop is CASSSLGSGEQYF. In DNA form, the CDR3 reads TGTGCCAGCAGCTCCTTAGGGAGCGGCGAGCAGTACTTC. The chain carries TRBV7-6 and TRBJ2-7; a weak D match, TRBD2 (5 bases). Germline CDR1 and CDR2: SGHVS and FNYEAQ. Trimming removed 4 bases from V and 6 bases from J, with 13 bases in between. The CDR3 is made up of 13 amino acids.